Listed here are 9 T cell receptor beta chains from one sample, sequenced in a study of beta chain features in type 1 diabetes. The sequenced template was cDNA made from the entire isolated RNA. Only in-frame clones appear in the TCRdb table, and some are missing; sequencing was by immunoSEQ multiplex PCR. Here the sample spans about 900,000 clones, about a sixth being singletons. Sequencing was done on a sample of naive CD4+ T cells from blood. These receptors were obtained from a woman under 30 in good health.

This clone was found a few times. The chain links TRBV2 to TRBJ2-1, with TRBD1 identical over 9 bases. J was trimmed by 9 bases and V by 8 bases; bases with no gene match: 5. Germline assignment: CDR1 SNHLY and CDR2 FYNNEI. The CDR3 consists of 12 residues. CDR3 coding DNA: TGTGCCAGCGGACAGGGGCCGGGTGAGCAGTTCTTC. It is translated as CASGQGPGEQFF.

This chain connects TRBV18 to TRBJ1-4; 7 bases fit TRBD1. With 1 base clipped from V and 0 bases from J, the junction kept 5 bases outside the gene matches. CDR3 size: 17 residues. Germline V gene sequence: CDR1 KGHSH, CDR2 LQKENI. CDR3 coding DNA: TGTGCCAGCTCACCACGGGACAGATCTTCAACTAATGAAAAACTGTTTTTT. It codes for CASSPRDRSSTNEKLFF. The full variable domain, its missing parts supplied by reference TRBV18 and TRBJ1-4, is NAGVMQNPRHLVRRRGQEARLRCSPMKGHSHVYWYRQLPEEGLKFMVYLQKENIIDESGMPKERFSAEFPKEGPSILRIQQVVRGDSAAYFCASSPRDRSSTNEKLFFGSGTQLSVL.

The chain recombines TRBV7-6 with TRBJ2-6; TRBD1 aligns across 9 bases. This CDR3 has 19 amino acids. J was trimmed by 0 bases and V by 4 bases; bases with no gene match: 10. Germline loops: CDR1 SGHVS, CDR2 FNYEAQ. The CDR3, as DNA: TGTGCCAGCAGCTCCAGACCCGGGACAGGGACCTCTGGGGCCAACGTCCTGACTTTC. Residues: CASSSRPGTGTSGANVLTF.

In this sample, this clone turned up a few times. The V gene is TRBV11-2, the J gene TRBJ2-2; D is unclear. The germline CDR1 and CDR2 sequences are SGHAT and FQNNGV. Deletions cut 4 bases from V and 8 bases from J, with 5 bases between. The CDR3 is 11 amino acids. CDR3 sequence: CASSWEGELFF. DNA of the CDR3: TGTGCCAGCAGCTGGGAAGGGGAGCTGTTTTTT. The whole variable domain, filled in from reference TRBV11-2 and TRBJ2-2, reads EAGVAQSPRYKIIEKRQSVAFWCNPISGHATLYWYQQILGQGPKLLIQFQNNGVVDDSQLPKDRFSAERLKGVDSTLKIQPAKLEDSAVYLCASSWEGELFFGEGSRLTVL.

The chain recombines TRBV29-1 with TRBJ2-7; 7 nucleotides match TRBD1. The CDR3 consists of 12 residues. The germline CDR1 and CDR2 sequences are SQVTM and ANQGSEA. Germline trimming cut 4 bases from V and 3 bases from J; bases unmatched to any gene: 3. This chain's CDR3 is CSVGDSHYEQYF. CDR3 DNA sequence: TGCAGCGTTGGGGACAGCCACTACGAGCAGTACTTC.

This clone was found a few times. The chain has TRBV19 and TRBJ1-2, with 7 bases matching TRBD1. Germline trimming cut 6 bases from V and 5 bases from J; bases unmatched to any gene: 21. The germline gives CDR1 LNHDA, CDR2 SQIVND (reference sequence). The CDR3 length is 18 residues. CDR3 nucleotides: TGTGCCAGTAGCTTGTACCCACCCCGGGACAGCTTTCCGTATGGCTACACCTTC. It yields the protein CASSLYPPRDSFPYGYTF.

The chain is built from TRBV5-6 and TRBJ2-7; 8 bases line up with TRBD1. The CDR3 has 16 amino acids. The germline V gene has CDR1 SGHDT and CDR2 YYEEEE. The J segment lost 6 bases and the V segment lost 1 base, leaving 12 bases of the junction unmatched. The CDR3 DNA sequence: TGTGCCAGCAGCTTGTACGGACAGGGAATCAGTCGCGAGCAGTACTTC. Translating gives CASSLYGQGISREQYF.

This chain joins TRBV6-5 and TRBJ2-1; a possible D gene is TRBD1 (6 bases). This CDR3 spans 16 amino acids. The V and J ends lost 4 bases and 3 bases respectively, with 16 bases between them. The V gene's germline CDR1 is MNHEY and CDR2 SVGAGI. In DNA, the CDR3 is TGTGCCAGCAGTTTGGGACATAGCTCTCTCTACAATGAGCAGTTCTTC. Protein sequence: CASSLGHSSLYNEQFF.

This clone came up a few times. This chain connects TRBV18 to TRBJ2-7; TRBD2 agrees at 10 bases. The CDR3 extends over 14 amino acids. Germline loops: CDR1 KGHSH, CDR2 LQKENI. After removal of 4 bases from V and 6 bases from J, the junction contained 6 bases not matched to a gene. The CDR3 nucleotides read TGTGCCAGCTCACGGGAGGGACTAGCGAGCGAGCAGTACTTC. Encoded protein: CASSREGLASEQYF.